This record concerns one T cell receptor beta chain sequence. The sample originates from a study of blood T cell repertoires in COVID-19. The repertoire was sequenced with immunoSEQ multiplex PCR; TCRdb's copy has only in-frame clones and lacks some. The sample yields about 160,000 clones, more than 80% seen once. The V gene's germline CDR1 is MNHEY and CDR2 SVGAGI. This CDR3 has 12 residues. V gave up 9 bases and J gave up 6 bases, with 14 bases separating them. The rearrangement joins TRBV6-5 to TRBJ1-1, with no clear D. The source material was peripheral blood. This sequence originates from a human donor in a cohort sampled during active COVID-19. The CDR3 DNA reads as TGTGCCAGTTGGGCTGGCAGTCCTGAAGCTTTCTTT. As protein: CASWAGSPEAFF.